A single sample is the source of the 10 T cell receptor beta chains below, sequenced in a study of spatial heterogeneity in lung cancer. Study results and caveats: Counts that tracked tumor mutation counts were those of expanded intratumoral alpha and beta TCRs.

MiXCR, run by TCRdb on the 5' RACE reads, gives a single entry per CDR3 protein. The data show fewer than 15,000 distinct CDR3 sequences, 4.5% to 6% seen once. Time point defined: sample taken at primary tumor resection. No antigen has been assigned to these receptors. This sample comprised lung tumor tissue, obtained at surgery. Receptors were obtained from a female donor with early-stage non-small cell lung cancer.

The table lists this clonotype with many counts. The chain has TRBV20-1 and TRBJ2-3; 13 bases line up with TRBD2. This CDR3 has 13 residues. With V trimmed by 8 bases and J by 4 bases, 3 bases remained unmatched. CDR1 is DFQATT, CDR2 SNEGSKA, per germline (reference sequence). The CDR3 DNA reads TGCAGTCATGGACTAGCGGGGGCAGATACGCAGTATTTT. This codes for CSHGLAGADTQYF.

This clonotype has at least ten counts. The V and J genes are TRBV25-1 and TRBJ2-3; D not resolved. Per the germline V gene, CDR1 is MGHDK and CDR2 is SYGVNS. The CDR3 covers 12 residues. V gave up 0 bases and J gave up 5 bases, with 3 bases separating them. CDR3 nucleotides: TGTGCCAGCAGTGAATACGAAGATACGCAGTATTTT. As protein: CASSEYEDTQYF.

Relative to its sample, this clonotype is medium-sized. V usage is TRBV6-6 and J usage is TRBJ2-2, with no clear D. CDR1 is MNHNY, CDR2 SVGAGI, per germline (reference sequence). The CDR3 is 11 amino acids. The V gene lost 11 bases and the J gene lost 7 bases, with 11 bases spanning the gap. Here the CDR3 DNA reads TGTGCCTGCTTTGGCGACGGGGAGCTGTTTTTT. Translation gives CACFGDGELFF.

This clonotype occurred many times. The chain links TRBV20-1 to TRBJ1-2, with 10 bases matching TRBD1. Trimming cost V 6 bases and J 2 bases; bases outside gene matches: 9. The germline gives CDR1 DFQATT, CDR2 SNEGSKA (reference sequence). CDR3 length equals 15 residues. This chain's CDR3 is CSASDRGRANYGYTF. CDR3 DNA: TGCAGTGCCTCTGACAGGGGGCGCGCAAACTATGGCTACACCTTC.

This clonotype has a count of ten or more. The genes are TRBV28 and TRBJ2-7; D is ambiguous. V lost 5 bases, J lost 3 bases, and 11 bases lay in between. This CDR3 region has 13 residues. Germline CDR1 and CDR2: MDHEN and SYDVKM. CDR3 sequence: CASSPRTVYEQYF. CDR3 coding DNA: TGTGCCAGCAGTCCCCGGACGGTCTACGAGCAGTACTTC.

This clonotype was observed at least ten times. The rearrangement links TRBV27 to TRBJ1-1, with a possible D match to TRBD1 (6 bases). The ends were cut back, 6 bases at V and 5 bases at J, with 13 bases in the middle. CDR1 is MNHEY and CDR2 is SMNVEV in the germline V gene (reference sequence). This CDR3 comprises 13 residues. CDR3 sequence: CASSGIQGTEAFF. The CDR3 DNA reads TGTGCCAGCAGCGGAATACAGGGAACTGAAGCTTTCTTT.

This clonotype has at least ten counts. The rearrangement joins TRBV7-3 to TRBJ2-5; possibly TRBD2 for D (6 bases). The germline V gene has CDR1 SGHTA and CDR2 FQGTGA. The CDR3 has 16 residues. The V gene lost 2 bases and the J gene lost 4 bases, with 17 bases spanning the gap. The CDR3 DNA is TGTGCCAGCAGCTTATCCCCCGGGCGGGGAGGAGAGACCCAGTACTTC. Translated, it gives CASSLSPGRGGETQYF.

The chain couples TRBV12-3 or TRBV12-4 to TRBJ1-4; perhaps TRBD1 as D (5 bases). The CDR3 totals 15 residues. V shed 4 bases and J shed 7 bases, with 16 bases lying between them. CDR3 coding DNA: TGTGCCAGCAGTTCAGGATGGGGGTCCTTTGAAAAACTGTTTTTT. Its protein is CASSSGWGSFEKLFF.

The sample holds many counts of this clonotype. This sequence joins TRBV20-1 and TRBJ1-3; no definite D call. Trimming stripped 8 bases from V and 0 bases from J, with 8 bases between. The CDR3 spans 12 residues. The germline CDR1 and CDR2 sequences are DFQATT and SNEGSKA (reference sequence). The CDR3 DNA is TGCAGTTCGTCCACCTCTGGAAACACCATATATTTT. This gives the protein CSSSTSGNTIYF.

In this sample, this clonotype is medium-sized. The chain carries TRBV20-1 and TRBJ2-1; 7 bases map to TRBD2. CDR1 DFQATT and CDR2 SNEGSKA come from the germline V gene (reference sequence). The CDR3 contains 13 residues. The ends lost 2 bases at V and 6 bases at J; junction bases unmatched: 4. CDR3 DNA: TGCAGTGCTAGACCGGGGAGGGTCAATGAGCAGTTCTTC. This codes for CSARPGRVNEQFF.